These 18 T cell receptor beta chains were sequenced from one sample in a study of long-term antiretroviral therapy in people with HIV. Researchers ran immunoSEQ v3.0 at survey level. TCRdb's table, derived via immunoSEQ multiplex PCR, lists solely in-frame clones and lacks some. Altogether approximately 18,000 clones are present, 90% to 95% being singletons, with the ten largest covering roughly 9%. This sample comprised unsorted PBMCs, obtained 3 years after starting antiretroviral therapy. The receptors shown here come from a man aged 50-60 years with HIV.

The genes are TRBV19 and TRBJ1-1; 7 bases fit TRBD1. The V gene's germline CDR1 is LNHDA and CDR2 SQIVND (reference sequence). The CDR3 has 14 residues. Unmatched junction bases numbered 10, after V lost 8 bases and J lost 4 bases. CDR3 DNA sequence: TGTGCCAGTTCCTCATGGGCAGGGGGCACTGAAGCTTTCTTT. It specifies CASSSWAGGTEAFF.

The CDR3 reads CAWSRGTGVYGYTF. In DNA form, the CDR3 reads TGTGCCTGGAGTAGAGGGACAGGGGTTTATGGCTACACCTTC. The chain is built from TRBV30 and TRBJ1-2; 10 positions match TRBD1. In germline, CDR1 is GTSNPN, CDR2 SVGIG (reference sequence). This CDR3 is 14 amino acids long. With V trimmed by 2 bases and J by 5 bases, 5 bases remained unmatched.

DNA of the CDR3: TGTGCCACCGAGGACAGTGCAGGCAATCAGCCCCAGCATTTT. This translates into CATEDSAGNQPQHF. The chain has TRBV15 and TRBJ1-5; D may be TRBD1 (6 bases). The CDR3 is 14 amino acids. The V end lost 8 bases, the J end lost 2 bases, and 13 bases lay between the germline ends. Germline lookup yields CDR1 LNHNV and CDR2 YYDKDF (reference sequence). Full variable domain (outside the CDR3, taken from reference TRBV15 and TRBJ1-5): DAMVIQNPRYQVTQFGKPVTLSCSQTLNHNVMYWYQQKSSQAPKLLFHYYDKDFNNEADTPDNFQSRRPNTSFCFLDIRSPGLGDTAMYLCATEDSAGNQPQHFGDGTRLSIL.

This chain joins TRBV5-1 and TRBJ2-7; D possibly corresponds to TRBD1 (6 bases). V shed 3 bases and J shed 3 bases, with 16 bases lying between them. In germline, CDR1 is SGHRS, CDR2 YFSETQ. The CDR3 runs to 15 residues. Here the CDR3 DNA reads TGCGCCAGCAGCTCCAGTCCCGGGACAAACTACGAGCAGTACTTC. This encodes CASSSSPGTNYEQYF.

The chain joins TRBV5-1 to TRBJ1-4; 11 positions match TRBD1. CDR3 length: 16 amino acids. V lost 4 bases to trimming and J lost 11 bases; unmatched junction nucleotides: 13. The V gene's germline CDR1 is SGHRS and CDR2 YFSETQ. DNA of the CDR3: TGCGCCAGCAGCGGAGGGACAGGGGGAAGAAGTAGGAAACTGTTTTTT. Its protein is CASSGGTGGRSRKLFF.

This clone has only a few counts. The chain couples TRBV7-8 to TRBJ2-7; D remains ambiguous. The CDR3 contains 14 residues. The germline V gene has CDR1 SGHVS and CDR2 FQNEAQ. The ends were cut back, 1 base at V and 3 bases at J, with 10 bases in the middle. The CDR3: CASSLGKGYYEQYF. In nucleotides, the CDR3 is TGTGCCAGCAGCTTAGGGAAGGGTTACTACGAGCAGTACTTC.

This sequence joins TRBV5-5 and TRBJ2-1; D possibly uses TRBD1 or TRBD2 (5 bases each). V was cut by 5 bases and J by 3 bases, with 12 bases left in between. CDR1 is SGHKS and CDR2 is YYEKEE in the germline V gene (reference sequence). This CDR3 is built from 14 residues. The CDR3: CASSSRDGYNEQFF. The CDR3 region has the DNA TGTGCCAGCAGTTCCCGGGACGGCTACAATGAGCAGTTCTTC.

V is TRBV7-9 and J is TRBJ2-3; TRBD1 might be the D (7 bases). Between the trimmed V and J ends, which lost 3 bases and 5 bases, there was a span of 15 bases. This CDR3 contains 15 residues. Per the germline V gene, CDR1 is SEHNR and CDR2 is FQNEAQ (reference sequence). Here the CDR3 DNA reads TGTGCCAGCAGCTTTAAACAGGGGCGGGAAGATACGCAGTATTTT. Encoded protein: CASSFKQGREDTQYF.

This chain joins TRBV10-3 and TRBJ1-3; D gene unclear. The CDR3 covers 16 residues. Looked up from germline, CDR1 is ENHRY and CDR2 is SYGVKD. V was trimmed by 3 bases and J by 0 bases, leaving 12 bases between them. CDR3 in DNA: TGTGCCATCAGTGATACAGCAACCATCTCTGGAAACACCATATATTTT. Its translation is CAISDTATISGNTIYF.

The CDR3 spells CASSLRDRGPDTQYF. The CDR3 DNA follows: TGTGCCAGCAGCTTACGCGACAGGGGGCCAGATACGCAGTATTTT. This chain connects TRBV7-8 to TRBJ2-3; TRBD1 aligns across 10 bases. Germline trimming cut 2 bases from V and 4 bases from J; bases unmatched to any gene: 3. The CDR3 is 15 residues long. Germline CDR1 reads SGHVS; CDR2 reads FQNEAQ.

This rearrangement joins TRBV5-6 to TRBJ2-1; D is ambiguous. Germline assignment: CDR1 SGHDT and CDR2 YYEEEE. The germline V and J ends were trimmed by 1 base and 0 bases, with 8 bases remaining between them. This CDR3 is built from 15 residues. CDR3 DNA: TGTGCCAGCAGCTTGAGTCGCTCCTCCTACAATGAGCAGTTCTTC. Translated, it gives CASSLSRSSYNEQFF.

This chain joins TRBV7-9 and TRBJ2-7; maybe TRBD1 (5 bases). CDR1 is SEHNR and CDR2 is FQNEAQ in the germline V gene (reference sequence). The CDR3 consists of 14 residues. Deletions cut 0 bases from V and 5 bases from J, with 11 bases between. In DNA, the CDR3 is TGTGCCAGCAGCTTAGCCTACAGGCCCCACGAGCAGTACTTC. This encodes CASSLAYRPHEQYF. The whole variable domain, remainder taken from reference TRBV7-9 and TRBJ2-7, is DTGVSQNPRHKITKRGQNVTFRCDPISEHNRLYWYRQTLGQGPEFLTYFQNEAQLEKSRLLSDRFSAERPKGSFSTLEIQRTEQGDSAMYLCASSLAYRPHEQYFGPGTRLTVT.

This chain joins TRBV5-1 and TRBJ2-1; D is uncertain. Germline V CDR1 and CDR2: SGHRS, YFSETQ. V was clipped by 0 bases and J by 3 bases, with 4 bases between them. This CDR3 is built from 13 residues. The chain's CDR3 is CASSLDSYNEQFF. DNA of the CDR3: TGCGCCAGCAGCTTGGACAGCTACAATGAGCAGTTCTTC.

The chain recombines TRBV19 with TRBJ2-7, with 10 bases matching TRBD2. After removal of 5 bases from V and 1 base from J, the junction contained 5 bases not matched to a gene. CDR1 is LNHDA and CDR2 is SQIVND in the germline V gene (reference sequence). The CDR3 totals 15 residues. The CDR3 sequence: CASSLVAGGSYEQYF. CDR3 bases: TGTGCCAGTAGTTTGGTAGCGGGGGGTTCCTACGAGCAGTACTTC. The entire variable domain, with the rest obtained from reference TRBV19 and TRBJ2-7, is as follows: DGGITQSPKYLFRKEGQNVTLSCEQNLNHDAMYWYRQDPGQGLRLIYYSQIVNDFQKGDIAEGYSVSREKKESFPLTVTSAQKNPTAFYLCASSLVAGGSYEQYFGPGTRLTVT.

Only one count was recorded for this clone. CDR3 sequence: CASSLTGTGELFF. For the CDR3, the DNA is TGTGCCAGCAGTCTTACCGGCACCGGGGAGCTGTTTTTT. The J gene is TRBJ2-2, the V gene TRBV27; D is unresolved. The CDR3 has 13 residues. Germline values: CDR1 MNHEY, CDR2 SMNVEV (reference sequence). V was pared by 5 bases and J by 4 bases, with 8 bases between.

The rearrangement uses TRBV5-4 and TRBJ1-1; D is undetermined. The CDR3 contains 12 residues. CDR1 is SGHNT, CDR2 YYREEE, per germline (reference sequence). Trimming cost V 4 bases and J 1 base, with 5 bases left between them. The CDR3: CASSPGNTEAFF. The CDR3 region has the DNA TGTGCCAGCAGCCCAGGGAACACTGAAGCTTTCTTT.

The rearrangement joins TRBV10-2 to TRBJ1-2; a possible D gene is TRBD1 (6 bases). The CDR3 has 16 amino acids. The V end lost 8 bases, the J end lost 4 bases, and 23 bases lay between the germline ends. Germline V gives CDR1 WSHSY, CDR2 SAAADI. Here the CDR3 reads CASGHPQGQTGYGYTF. The CDR3 nucleotides read TGCGCCAGCGGTCATCCTCAGGGGCAGACCGGCTATGGCTACACCTTC.

This CDR3 reads CASSIGTGRIEDQPQHF. CDR3 bases: TGTGCCAGTAGTATAGGGACAGGTAGGATAGAAGATCAGCCCCAGCATTTT. The genes are TRBV19 and TRBJ1-5, with 7 bases lining up with TRBD1. Trimming removed 1 base from V and 5 bases from J; junction bases left unmatched: 11. The CDR3 is 17 residues long. Germline V gene sequence: CDR1 LNHDA, CDR2 SQIVND (reference sequence).